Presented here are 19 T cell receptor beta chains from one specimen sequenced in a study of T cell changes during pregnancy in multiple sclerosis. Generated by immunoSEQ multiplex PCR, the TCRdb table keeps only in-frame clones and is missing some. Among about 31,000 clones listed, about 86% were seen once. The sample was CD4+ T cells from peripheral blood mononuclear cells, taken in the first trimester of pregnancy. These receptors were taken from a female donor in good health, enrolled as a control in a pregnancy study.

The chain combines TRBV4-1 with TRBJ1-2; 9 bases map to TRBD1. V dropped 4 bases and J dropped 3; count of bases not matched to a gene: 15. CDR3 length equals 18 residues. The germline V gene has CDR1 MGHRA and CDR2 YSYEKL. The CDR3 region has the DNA TGCGCCAGCAGCCCACGACAGGGGGTACATGACCTGGACTATGGCTACACCTTC. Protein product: CASSPRQGVHDLDYGYTF.

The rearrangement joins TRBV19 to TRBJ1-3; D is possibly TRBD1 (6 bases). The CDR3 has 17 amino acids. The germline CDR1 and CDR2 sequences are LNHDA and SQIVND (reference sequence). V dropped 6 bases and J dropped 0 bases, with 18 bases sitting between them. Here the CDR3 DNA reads TGTGCCAGTAGACTGCGTGCAGGGGACGTCTCTGGAAACACCATATATTTT. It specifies CASRLRAGDVSGNTIYF.

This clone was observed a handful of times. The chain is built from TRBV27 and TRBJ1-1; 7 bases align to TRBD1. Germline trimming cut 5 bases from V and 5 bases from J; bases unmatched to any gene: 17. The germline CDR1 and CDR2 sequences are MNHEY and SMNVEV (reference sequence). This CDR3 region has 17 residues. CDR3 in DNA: TGTGCCAGCAGTCAACCGACAGGGAACTTCCAAAAGACTGAAGCTTTCTTT. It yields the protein CASSQPTGNFQKTEAFF.

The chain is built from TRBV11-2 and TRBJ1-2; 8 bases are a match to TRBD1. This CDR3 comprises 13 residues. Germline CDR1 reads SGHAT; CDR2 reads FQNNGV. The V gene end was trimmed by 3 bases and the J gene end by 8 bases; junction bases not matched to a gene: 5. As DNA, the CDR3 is TGTGCCAGCAGCTTGGACAGGGTAGGGGGCTACACCTTC. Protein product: CASSLDRVGGYTF. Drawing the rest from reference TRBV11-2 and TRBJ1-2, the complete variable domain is EAGVAQSPRYKIIEKRQSVAFWCNPISGHATLYWYQQILGQGPKLLIQFQNNGVVDDSQLPKDRFSAERLKGVDSTLKIQPAKLEDSAVYLCASSLDRVGGYTFGSGTRLTVV.

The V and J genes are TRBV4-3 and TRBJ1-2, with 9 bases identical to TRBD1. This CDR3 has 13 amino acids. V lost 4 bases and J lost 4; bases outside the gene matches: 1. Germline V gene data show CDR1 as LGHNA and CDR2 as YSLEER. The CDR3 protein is CASSPDRGYGYTF. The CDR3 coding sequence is TGCGCCAGCAGCCCGGACAGGGGCTATGGCTACACCTTC.

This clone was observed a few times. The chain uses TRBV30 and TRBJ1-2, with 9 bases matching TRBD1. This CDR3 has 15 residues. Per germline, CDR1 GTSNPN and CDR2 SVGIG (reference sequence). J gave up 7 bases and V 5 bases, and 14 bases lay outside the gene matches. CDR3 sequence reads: CAWLGGGTGIVGYTF. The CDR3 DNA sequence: TGTGCCTGGCTCGGGGGTGGGACAGGGATCGTTGGCTACACCTTC. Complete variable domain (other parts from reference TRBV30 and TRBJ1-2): SQTIHQWPATLVQPVGSPLSLECTVEGTSNPNLYWYRQAAGRGLQLLFYSVGIGQISSEVPQNLSASRPQDRQFILSSKKLLLSDSGFYLCAWLGGGTGIVGYTFGSGTRLTVV.

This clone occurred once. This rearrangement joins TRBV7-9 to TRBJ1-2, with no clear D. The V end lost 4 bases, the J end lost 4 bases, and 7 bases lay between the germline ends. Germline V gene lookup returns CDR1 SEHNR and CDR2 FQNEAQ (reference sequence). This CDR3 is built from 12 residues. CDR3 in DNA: TGTGCCAGCAGCTCCCCGGTCTATGGCTACACCTTC. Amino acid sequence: CASSSPVYGYTF.

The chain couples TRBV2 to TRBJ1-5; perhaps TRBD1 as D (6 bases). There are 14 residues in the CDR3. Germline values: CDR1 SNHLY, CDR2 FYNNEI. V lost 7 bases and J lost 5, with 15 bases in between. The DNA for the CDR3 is TGTGCCAGCACACAGGGTGGTCGGGATCAGCCCCAGCATTTT. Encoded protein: CASTQGGRDQPQHF. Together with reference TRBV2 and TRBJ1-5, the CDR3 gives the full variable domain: EPEVTQTPSHQVTQMGQEVILRCVPISNHLYFYWYRQILGQKVEFLVSFYNNEISEKSEIFDDQFSVERPDGSNFTLKIRSTKLEDSAMYFCASTQGGRDQPQHFGDGTRLSIL.

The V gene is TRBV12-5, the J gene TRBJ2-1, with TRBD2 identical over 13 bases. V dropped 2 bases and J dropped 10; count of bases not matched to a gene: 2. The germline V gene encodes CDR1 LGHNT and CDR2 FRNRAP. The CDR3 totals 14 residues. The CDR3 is CASGLRGLAGEQFF. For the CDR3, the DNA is TGTGCTAGTGGTTTGCGGGGACTAGCGGGAGAGCAGTTCTTC.

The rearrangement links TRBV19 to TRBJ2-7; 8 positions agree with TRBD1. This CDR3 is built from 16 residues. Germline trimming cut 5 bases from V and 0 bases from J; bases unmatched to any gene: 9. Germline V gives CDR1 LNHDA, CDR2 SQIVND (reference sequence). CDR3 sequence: CASSLRAQGASYEQYF. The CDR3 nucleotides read TGTGCCAGTAGTCTCAGAGCGCAGGGGGCCTCCTACGAGCAGTACTTC.

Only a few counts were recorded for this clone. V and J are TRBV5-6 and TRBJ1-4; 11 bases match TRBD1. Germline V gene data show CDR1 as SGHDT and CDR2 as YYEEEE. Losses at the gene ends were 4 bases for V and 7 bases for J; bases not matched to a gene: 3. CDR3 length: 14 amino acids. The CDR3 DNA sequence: TGTGCCAGCAGCGGGACAGGGGGAGGTGAAAAACTGTTTTTT. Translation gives CASSGTGGGEKLFF.

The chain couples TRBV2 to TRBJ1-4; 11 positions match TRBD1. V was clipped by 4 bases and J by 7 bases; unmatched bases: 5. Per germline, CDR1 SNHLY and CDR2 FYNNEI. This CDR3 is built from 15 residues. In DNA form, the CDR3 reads TGTGCCAGCAGTGTTTCGGGACAGGGGGTTGAAAAACTGTTTTTT. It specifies CASSVSGQGVEKLFF.

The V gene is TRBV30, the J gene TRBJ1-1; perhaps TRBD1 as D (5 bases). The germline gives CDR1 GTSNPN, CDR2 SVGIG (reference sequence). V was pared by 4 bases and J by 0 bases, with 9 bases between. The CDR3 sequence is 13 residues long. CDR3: CAWTRGVNTEAFF. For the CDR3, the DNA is TGTGCCTGGACCCGGGGGGTGAACACTGAAGCTTTCTTT.

The CDR3 DNA sequence: TGCAGTGCTACCCTCGGAGATACGCAGTATTTT. Translation: CSATLGDTQYF. The chain recombines TRBV20-1 with TRBJ2-3; no clear D gene. Germline assignment: CDR1 DFQATT and CDR2 SNEGSKA (reference sequence). The V gene lost 4 bases and the J gene lost 5 bases, with 7 bases spanning the gap. This CDR3 region has 11 residues.

The DNA for the CDR3 is TGTGCCTGGAGCAGGGCTAATGAAAAACTGTTTTTT. Translated: CAWSRANEKLFF. The genes are TRBV30 and TRBJ1-4; tentatively, D is TRBD1 (5 bases). CDR3 size: 12 residues. Germline loops: CDR1 GTSNPN, CDR2 SVGIG (reference sequence). Deletions cut 3 bases from V and 3 bases from J, with 5 bases between.

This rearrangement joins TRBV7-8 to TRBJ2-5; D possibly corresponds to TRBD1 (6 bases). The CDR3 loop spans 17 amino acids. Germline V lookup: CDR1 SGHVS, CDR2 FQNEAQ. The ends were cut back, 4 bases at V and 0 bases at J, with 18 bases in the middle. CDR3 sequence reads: CASSSPNPGHNQETQYF. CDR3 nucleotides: TGTGCCAGCAGCTCGCCCAACCCGGGACACAACCAAGAGACCCAGTACTTC. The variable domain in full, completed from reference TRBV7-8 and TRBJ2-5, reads GAGVSQSPRYKVAKRGQDVALRCDPISGHVSLFWYQQALGQGPEFLTYFQNEAQLDKSGLPSDRFFAERPEGSVSTLKIQRTQQEDSAVYLCASSSPNPGHNQETQYFGPGTRLLVL.

This chain's CDR3 is CASSRGDASYEQYF. CDR3 nucleotides: TGTGCCAGCAGCCGCGGGGACGCTTCCTACGAGCAGTACTTC. The V call is TRBV11-2, the J call TRBJ2-7; D possibly corresponds to TRBD2 (6 bases). This CDR3 has 14 residues. V was shortened by 5 bases and J by 1 base, with 12 bases between the two germline ends. Germline V lookup: CDR1 SGHAT, CDR2 FQNNGV.

CDR3 amino acids: CASSLRTIETQYF. The CDR3 DNA follows: TGCGCCAGCAGCTTGCGGACTATAGAGACCCAGTACTTC. The J gene is TRBJ2-5, the V gene TRBV5-1; weak D call: TRBD2 (6 bases). The ends were cut back, 1 base at V and 4 bases at J, with 8 bases in the middle. This CDR3 region has 13 residues. Germline CDR1 reads SGHRS; CDR2 reads YFSETQ. The full variable domain, completed using reference TRBV5-1 and TRBJ2-5, is KAGVTQTPRYLIKTRGQQVTLSCSPISGHRSVSWYQQTPGQGLQFLFEYFSETQRNKGNFPGRFSGRQFSNSRSEMNVSTLELGDSALYLCASSLRTIETQYFGPGTRLLVL.

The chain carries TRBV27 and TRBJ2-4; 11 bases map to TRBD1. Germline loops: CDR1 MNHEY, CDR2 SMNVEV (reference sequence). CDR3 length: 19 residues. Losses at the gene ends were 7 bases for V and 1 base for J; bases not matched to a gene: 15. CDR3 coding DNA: TGTGCCAGCACCTCCCAGCCGGACAGGGGGCTTGGGGCCAAAAACATTCAGTACTTC. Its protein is CASTSQPDRGLGAKNIQYF.